The 26 T cell receptor beta chains below come from one sample, sequenced in a study of cytomegalovirus exposure and HLA in healthy donors. The PCR employed 60 Vbeta primers together with 13 Jbeta primers. Method: immunoSEQ multiplex PCR; TCRdb's copy keeps in-frame clones and lacks some. The table includes 150,000 to 200,000 clones, about 78% detected once. The sequenced material came from PBMCs. All receptors derive from a man aged 60 to 69 in good health and CMV-seronegative.

This clone was observed a few times. The chain combines TRBV6-5 with TRBJ1-1; maybe TRBD1 (5 bases). Trimming stripped 5 bases from V and 0 bases from J, with 10 bases between. The CDR3 spans 14 residues. Germline V gene sequence: CDR1 MNHEY, CDR2 SVGAGI. The CDR3 here is CASSPRGVNTEAFF. CDR3 nucleotides: TGTGCCAGCAGTCCCCGGGGGGTGAACACTGAAGCTTTCTTT.

This chain links TRBV7-9 with TRBJ2-1; 9 nucleotides align to TRBD2. Trimming cost V 2 bases and J 4 bases; bases outside gene matches: 3. This CDR3 comprises 15 residues. CDR1 is SEHNR and CDR2 is FQNEAQ in the germline V gene (reference sequence). The CDR3 bases are TGTGCCAGCAGCTTAAGGACTAGCGCGTACAATGAGCAGTTCTTC. Translation gives CASSLRTSAYNEQFF.

V usage is TRBV6-1 and J usage is TRBJ2-3; TRBD1 is a possible D gene (6 bases). The CDR3 sequence is 14 residues long. Between the trimmed V and J ends, which lost 8 bases and 2 bases, there was a span of 14 bases. Germline V gene data show CDR1 as MNHNS and CDR2 as SASEGT. The CDR3 spells CASSRGNPTDTQYF. The CDR3 nucleotides are TGTGCCAGCTCTAGGGGGAACCCCACAGATACGCAGTATTTT.

The chain is built from TRBV2 and TRBJ2-4, with D maybe TRBD1 (6 bases). V was trimmed by 6 bases and J by 0 bases, leaving 15 bases between them. Per the germline V gene, CDR1 is SNHLY and CDR2 is FYNNEI. The CDR3 contains 16 residues. For the CDR3, the DNA is TGTGCCAGCAGGAAGACAGGTATAATAGCCAAAAACATTCAGTACTTC. This sequence encodes CASRKTGIIAKNIQYF.

This chain joins TRBV9 and TRBJ2-3, with 7 bases that match TRBD1. V lost 4 bases, J lost 3 bases, and 11 bases stayed unmatched. Germline V gene data show CDR1 as SGDLS and CDR2 as YYNGEE. The CDR3 covers 16 residues. The CDR3 here is CASSRRQGALTDTQYF. Written as DNA, the CDR3 is TGTGCCAGCAGCAGGCGACAGGGCGCATTAACAGATACGCAGTATTTT.

The chain uses TRBV12-5 and TRBJ2-2, with 8 bases aligning to TRBD1. This CDR3 is 15 amino acids long. V dropped 3 bases and J dropped 3; count of bases not matched to a gene: 3. The germline gives CDR1 LGHNT, CDR2 FRNRAP. The CDR3 region is CASGFQGAYTGELFF. CDR3 sequence (DNA): TGTGCTAGTGGTTTTCAGGGGGCGTACACCGGGGAGCTGTTTTTT. Full variable domain (outside the CDR3, taken from reference TRBV12-5 and TRBJ2-2): DARVTQTPRHKVTEMGQEVTMRCQPILGHNTVFWYRQTMMQGLELLAYFRNRAPLDDSGMPKDRFSAEMPDATLATLKIQPSEPRDSAVYFCASGFQGAYTGELFFGEGSRLTVL.

The count of this clone is one. The chain has TRBV6-1 and TRBJ1-2; D is uncertain. This CDR3 is 10 amino acids long. Germline CDR1 reads MNHNS; CDR2 reads SASEGT. V shed 5 bases and J shed 11 bases, with 9 bases lying between them. The CDR3: CASSYSGYTF. CDR3 DNA: TGTGCCAGCAGTTACAGCGGTTACACCTTC.

V and J are TRBV5-1 and TRBJ2-7, with a possible D match to TRBD2 (6 bases). The CDR3 runs to 14 residues. The V gene lost 5 bases and the J gene lost 0 bases, with 12 bases spanning the gap. Germline-derived CDR1 and CDR2 are SGHRS and YFSETQ. CDR3 protein: CASRGSSASYEQYF. The DNA for the CDR3 is TGCGCCAGCAGGGGGTCTAGCGCCTCCTACGAGCAGTACTTC.

This chain uses TRBV5-6 with TRBJ2-1; TRBD2 aligns across 10 bases. The germline CDR1 and CDR2 sequences are SGHDT and YYEEEE. V shed 0 bases, J shed 8 bases, and the junction held 5 bases outside the gene matches. The CDR3 has 15 residues. The CDR3 DNA reads TGTGCCAGCAGCTTGGTAGCGGGAGGAGTGTATGAGCAGTTCTTC. Its protein is CASSLVAGGVYEQFF.

V usage is TRBV6-4 and J usage is TRBJ2-2, with 8 nucleotides matching TRBD1. The V and J ends lost 3 bases and 6 bases, in that order; junction bases with no gene match: 3. From germline, CDR1 is MRHNA and CDR2 SNTAGT. This CDR3 is built from 14 residues. This CDR3 reads CASSDQGQAGELFF. The CDR3 DNA sequence: TGTGCCAGCAGTGATCAGGGACAGGCCGGGGAGCTGTTTTTT.

The chain recombines TRBV6-5 with TRBJ2-7, with D possibly matching TRBD1 (7 bases). V was shortened by 5 bases and J by 3 bases, with 14 bases between the two germline ends. CDR3 length: 14 amino acids. Germline V gene data show CDR1 as MNHEY and CDR2 as SVGAGI. The CDR3 coding sequence is TGTGCCAGCAGTGACCGCGGGACAGACTACGAGCAGTACTTC. It encodes CASSDRGTDYEQYF.

This chain uses TRBV6-1 with TRBJ1-1; TRBD1 might be the D (5 bases). V gave up 3 bases and J gave up 0 bases, with 11 bases separating them. Germline loops: CDR1 MNHNS, CDR2 SASEGT. There are 15 residues in the CDR3. Here the CDR3 reads CASSEPGKLNTEAFF. CDR3 nucleotide sequence: TGTGCCAGCAGTGAGCCAGGGAAGTTGAACACTGAAGCTTTCTTT.

The V gene is TRBV19, the J gene TRBJ1-5; tentative D call: TRBD1 (5 bases). The CDR3 spans 14 residues. V was clipped by 5 bases and J by 2 bases, with 10 bases between them. Germline CDR1 LNHDA, CDR2 SQIVND (reference sequence). Here the CDR3 DNA reads TGTGCCAGTAGTTGGGGCTCGGGCAATCAGCCCCAGCATTTT. Translated, it gives CASSWGSGNQPQHF.

CDR3 bases: TGTGCCAGCAGCTTATCAGGGACAGCGAACACTGAAGCTTTCTTT. Encoded protein: CASSLSGTANTEAFF. The chain is built from TRBV7-9 and TRBJ1-1, with 7 bases identical to TRBD1. This CDR3 is 15 amino acids long. V trimming: 2 bases; J trimming: 1 base; junction bases outside the gene matches: 4. Germline assignment: CDR1 SEHNR and CDR2 FQNEAQ (reference sequence).

V usage is TRBV5-1 and J usage is TRBJ2-2; a possible D gene is TRBD2 (6 bases). V shed 1 base and J shed 6 bases, with 16 bases lying between them. The germline CDR1 and CDR2 sequences are SGHRS and YFSETQ. The CDR3 sequence is 16 residues long. As DNA, the CDR3 is TGCGCCAGCAGCTTGCCCGATTTGGCGGGGCCCGGGGAGCTGTTTTTT. It is translated as CASSLPDLAGPGELFF.

CDR3 coding DNA: TGTGCCAGCAGCTTTCTTCAGTTACAGGGGAACACCGGGGAGCTGTTTTTT. It specifies CASSFLQLQGNTGELFF. This chain joins TRBV5-6 and TRBJ2-2; a weak D match, TRBD1 (6 bases). The CDR3 totals 17 residues. V dropped 2 bases and J dropped 1 base, with 15 bases sitting between them. Germline values: CDR1 SGHDT, CDR2 YYEEEE.

The chain carries TRBV6-5 and TRBJ1-1, with D hard to call. The CDR3 is 16 residues long. Deletions cut 2 bases from V and 5 bases from J, with 18 bases between. Germline values: CDR1 MNHEY, CDR2 SVGAGI. The CDR3 reads CASSYGSGLILTEAFF. Here the CDR3 DNA reads TGTGCCAGCAGTTACGGTTCTGGGCTTATTTTAACTGAAGCTTTCTTT.

This chain uses TRBV5-8 with TRBJ2-7, with D possibly matching TRBD1 (6 bases). Germline CDR1 is SGHTS and CDR2 is YDEGEE. V was trimmed by 3 bases and J by 5 bases, leaving 18 bases between them. The CDR3 is made up of 15 amino acids. Here the CDR3 reads CASSSPRGRGDEQYF. The CDR3 DNA follows: TGTGCCAGCAGCTCCCCGAGGGGCAGGGGTGACGAGCAGTACTTC. The whole variable domain, filled in from reference TRBV5-8 and TRBJ2-7, reads EAGVTQSPTHLIKTRGQQATLRCSPISGHTSVYWYQQALGLGLQFLLWYDEGEERNRGNFPPRFSGRQFPNYSSELNVNALELEDSALYLCASSSPRGRGDEQYFGPGTRLTVT.

In DNA, the CDR3 is TGTGCCAGCAGCATACAGGGTGGTTTGGGCGAGCAGTACTTC. It specifies CASSIQGGLGEQYF. This chain links TRBV21-1 with TRBJ2-7; the table assigns TRBD1, which was not confirmed against the DNA. TRBV21-1 is assigned pseudogene status. The CDR3 has 14 amino acids.

The chain couples TRBV9 to TRBJ2-2; 8 bases align to TRBD1. CDR1 is SGDLS and CDR2 is YYNGEE in the germline V gene. This CDR3 is 17 amino acids long. Trimming took 0 bases from V and 6 from J; bases not matched to a gene: 10. CDR3 sequence (DNA): TGTGCCAGCAGCGTAGATGTTGCAGGGGGCCGATCCGGGGAGCTGTTTTTT. This translates into CASSVDVAGGRSGELFF.

As to this clone: The junction departs from the called germline gene at one end, perhaps through a read error. The V call is TRBV5-1, the J call TRBJ1-2, with D hard to call. CDR3 size: 11 residues. CDR1 is SGHRS, CDR2 YFSETQ, per germline. In nucleotides, the CDR3 is TGCGCCAGCAGCTTGGACTATGGCTACCCCTTC. Translation: CASSLDYGYPF.

The chain has TRBV7-8 and TRBJ1-2, with D unclear. Germline V gene data show CDR1 as SGHVS and CDR2 as FQNEAQ. This CDR3 contains 13 residues. Trimming removed 5 bases from V and 7 bases from J, with 14 bases in between. The CDR3 loop is CASSPLDTSGYTF. The CDR3 DNA follows: TGTGCCAGCAGCCCCCTCGACACAAGTGGCTACACCTTC.

This chain uses TRBV19 with TRBJ2-1; 8 bases match TRBD2. Germline CDR1 is LNHDA and CDR2 is SQIVND (reference sequence). V trimming: 7 bases; J trimming: 6 bases; junction bases outside the gene matches: 8. The CDR3 contains 14 residues. The CDR3 protein is CASKGLGDSNEQFF. The CDR3 DNA sequence: TGTGCCAGTAAGGGACTAGGGGACTCCAATGAGCAGTTCTTC.

The genes are TRBV5-1 and TRBJ2-5; TRBD2 matches at 12 bases. The CDR3 loop spans 16 amino acids. Germline V lookup: CDR1 SGHRS, CDR2 YFSETQ. The V gene end was trimmed by 1 base and the J gene end by 2 bases; junction bases not matched to a gene: 3. The CDR3 protein is CASSLTLAGGQETQYF. CDR3 nucleotides: TGCGCCAGCAGCTTGACTCTAGCGGGGGGGCAAGAGACCCAGTACTTC.

The V gene is TRBV6-6, the J gene TRBJ1-2; TRBD1 might be the D (5 bases). V lost 6 bases and J 0 bases, leaving 14 bases between the germline ends. This CDR3 is 15 amino acids long. Germline lookup yields CDR1 MNHNY and CDR2 SVGAGI (reference sequence). CDR3 nucleotide sequence: TGTGCCAGCAGCCCACTTGCGACAGCTAACTATGGCTACACCTTC. This sequence encodes CASSPLATANYGYTF.

The rearrangement links TRBV9 to TRBJ2-1; 7 bases align to TRBD2. Germline V CDR1 and CDR2: SGDLS, YYNGEE. CDR3 length equals 14 residues. V trimming: 4 bases; J trimming: 3 bases; junction bases outside the gene matches: 4. In DNA, the CDR3 is TGTGCCAGCAGCACGCGGACTAGCTACAATGAGCAGTTCTTC. Protein: CASSTRTSYNEQFF.